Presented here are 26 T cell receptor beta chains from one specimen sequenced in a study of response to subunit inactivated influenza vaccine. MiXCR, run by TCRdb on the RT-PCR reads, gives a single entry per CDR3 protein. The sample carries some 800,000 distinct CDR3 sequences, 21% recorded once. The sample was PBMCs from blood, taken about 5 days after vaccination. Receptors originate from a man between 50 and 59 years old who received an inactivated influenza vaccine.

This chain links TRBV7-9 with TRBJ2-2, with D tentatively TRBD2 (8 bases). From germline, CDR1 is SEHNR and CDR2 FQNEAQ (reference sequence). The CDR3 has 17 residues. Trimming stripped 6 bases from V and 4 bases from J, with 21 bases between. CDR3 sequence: CASSPTRGGQLTGELFF. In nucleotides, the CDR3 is TGTGCCAGCAGTCCGACCCGGGGGGGACAGCTCACCGGGGAGCTGTTTTTT.

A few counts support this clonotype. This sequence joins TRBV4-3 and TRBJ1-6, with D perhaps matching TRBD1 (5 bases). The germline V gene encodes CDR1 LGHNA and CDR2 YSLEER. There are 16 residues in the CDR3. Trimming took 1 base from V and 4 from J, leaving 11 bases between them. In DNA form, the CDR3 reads TGCGCCAGCAGCCAAGTTCAAGGGGATTATAATTCACCCCTCCACTTT. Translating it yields CASSQVQGDYNSPLHF.

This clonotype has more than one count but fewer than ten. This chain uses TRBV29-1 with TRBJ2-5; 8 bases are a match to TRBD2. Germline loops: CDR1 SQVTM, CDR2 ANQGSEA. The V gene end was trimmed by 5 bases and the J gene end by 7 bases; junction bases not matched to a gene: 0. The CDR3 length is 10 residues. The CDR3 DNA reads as TGCAGCGTTCGGGAGGGGACCCAGTACTTC. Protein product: CSVREGTQYF.

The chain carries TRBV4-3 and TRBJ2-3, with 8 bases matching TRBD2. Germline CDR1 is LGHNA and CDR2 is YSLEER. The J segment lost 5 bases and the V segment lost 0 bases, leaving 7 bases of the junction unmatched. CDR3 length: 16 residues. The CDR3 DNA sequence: TGCGCCAGCAGCCAAGATTTTCTCGGGGGGGGAGATACGCAGTATTTT. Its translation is CASSQDFLGGGDTQYF.

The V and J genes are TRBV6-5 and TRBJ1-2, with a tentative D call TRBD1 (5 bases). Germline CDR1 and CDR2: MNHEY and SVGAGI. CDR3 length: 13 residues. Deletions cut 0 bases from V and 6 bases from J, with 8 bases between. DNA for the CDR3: TGTGCCAGCAGTTACTCGTTCAGGGATGGCTACACCTTC. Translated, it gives CASSYSFRDGYTF.

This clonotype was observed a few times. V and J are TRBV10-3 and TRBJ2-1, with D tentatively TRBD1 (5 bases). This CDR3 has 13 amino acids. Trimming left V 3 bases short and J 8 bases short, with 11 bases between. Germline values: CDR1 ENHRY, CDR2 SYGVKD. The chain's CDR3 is CAISDPIGDEQFF. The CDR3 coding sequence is TGTGCCATCAGTGACCCGATAGGGGATGAGCAGTTCTTC.

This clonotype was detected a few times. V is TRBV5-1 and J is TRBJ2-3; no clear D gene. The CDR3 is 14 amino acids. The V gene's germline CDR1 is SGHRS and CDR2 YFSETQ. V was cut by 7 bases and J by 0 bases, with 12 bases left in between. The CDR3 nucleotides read TGCGCCAGCCAGGAGACACCGAGCACAGATACGCAGTATTTT. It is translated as CASQETPSTDTQYF.

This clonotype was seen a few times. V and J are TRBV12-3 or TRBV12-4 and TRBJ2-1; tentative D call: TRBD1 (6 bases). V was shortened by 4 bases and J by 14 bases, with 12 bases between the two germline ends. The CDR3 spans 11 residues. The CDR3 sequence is CASSSVNREFF. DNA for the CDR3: TGTGCCAGCAGTTCCGTGAACAGGGAGTTCTTC.

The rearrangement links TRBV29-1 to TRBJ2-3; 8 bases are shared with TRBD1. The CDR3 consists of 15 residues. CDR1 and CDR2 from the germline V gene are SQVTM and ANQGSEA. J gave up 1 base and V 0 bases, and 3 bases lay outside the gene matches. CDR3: CSVEDEDRGTDTQYF. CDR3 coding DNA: TGCAGCGTTGAAGATGAGGACAGGGGCACAGATACGCAGTATTTT.

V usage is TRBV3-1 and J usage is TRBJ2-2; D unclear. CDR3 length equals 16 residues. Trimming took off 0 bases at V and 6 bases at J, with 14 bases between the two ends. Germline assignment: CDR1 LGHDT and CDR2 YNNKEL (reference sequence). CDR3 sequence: CASSQDRIGASGELFF. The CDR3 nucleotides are TGTGCCAGCAGCCAAGATCGTATCGGTGCTTCCGGGGAGCTGTTTTTT.

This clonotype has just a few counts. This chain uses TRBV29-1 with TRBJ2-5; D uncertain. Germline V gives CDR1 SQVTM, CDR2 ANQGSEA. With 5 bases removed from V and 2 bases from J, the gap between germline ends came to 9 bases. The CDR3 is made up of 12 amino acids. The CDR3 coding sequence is TGCAGCGTTCTCGACGGGCAAGAGACCCAGTACTTC. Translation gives CSVLDGQETQYF.

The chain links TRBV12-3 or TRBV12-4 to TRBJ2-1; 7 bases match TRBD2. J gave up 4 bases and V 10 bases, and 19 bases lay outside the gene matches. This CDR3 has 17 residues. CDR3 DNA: TGTGCCACCCGGGAGTTAGTCGGGACTACAACATACAATGAGCAGTTCTTC. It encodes CATRELVGTTTYNEQFF.

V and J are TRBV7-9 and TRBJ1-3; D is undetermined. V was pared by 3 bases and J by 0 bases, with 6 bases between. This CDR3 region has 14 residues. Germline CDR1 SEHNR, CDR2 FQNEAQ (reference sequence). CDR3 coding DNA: TGTGCCAGCAGCTTGCCCAGCTCTGGAAACACCATATATTTT. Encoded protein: CASSLPSSGNTIYF. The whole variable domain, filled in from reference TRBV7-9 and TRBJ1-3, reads DTGVSQNPRHKITKRGQNVTFRCDPISEHNRLYWYRQTLGQGPEFLTYFQNEAQLEKSRLLSDRFSAERPKGSFSTLEIQRTEQGDSAMYLCASSLPSSGNTIYFGEGSWLTVV.

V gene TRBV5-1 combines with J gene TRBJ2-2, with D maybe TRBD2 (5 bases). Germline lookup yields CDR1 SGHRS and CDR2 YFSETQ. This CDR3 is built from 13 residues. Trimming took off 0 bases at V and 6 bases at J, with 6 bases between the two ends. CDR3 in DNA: TGCGCCAGCAGCTTGGCTAGCCCCGGGGAGCTGTTTTTT. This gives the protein CASSLASPGELFF.

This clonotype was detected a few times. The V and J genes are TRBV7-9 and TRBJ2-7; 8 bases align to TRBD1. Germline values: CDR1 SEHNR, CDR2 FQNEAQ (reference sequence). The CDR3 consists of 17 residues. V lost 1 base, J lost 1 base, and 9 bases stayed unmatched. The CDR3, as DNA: TGTGCCAGCAGCTTAGGGCCCGGACAGGGTGGGTCCTACGAGCAGTACTTC. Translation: CASSLGPGQGGSYEQYF.

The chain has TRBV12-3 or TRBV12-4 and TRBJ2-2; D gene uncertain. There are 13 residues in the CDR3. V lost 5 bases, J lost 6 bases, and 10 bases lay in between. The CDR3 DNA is TGTGCCAGCAGTCGGAGACCGTCCGGGGAGCTGTTTTTT. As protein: CASSRRPSGELFF.

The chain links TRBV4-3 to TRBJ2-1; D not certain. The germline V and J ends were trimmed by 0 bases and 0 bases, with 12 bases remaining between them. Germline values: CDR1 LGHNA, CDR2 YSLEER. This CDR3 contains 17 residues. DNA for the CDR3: TGCGCCAGCAGCCAAGATACGGCTGGGGTCTCCTACAATGAGCAGTTCTTC. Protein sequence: CASSQDTAGVSYNEQFF.

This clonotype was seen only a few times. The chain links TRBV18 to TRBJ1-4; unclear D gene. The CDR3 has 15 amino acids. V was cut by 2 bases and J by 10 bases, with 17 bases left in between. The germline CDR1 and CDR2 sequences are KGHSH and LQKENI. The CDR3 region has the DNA TGTGCCAGCTCACCATCGATCCCTTTAAGGGCAAAACTGTTTTTT. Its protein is CASSPSIPLRAKLFF.

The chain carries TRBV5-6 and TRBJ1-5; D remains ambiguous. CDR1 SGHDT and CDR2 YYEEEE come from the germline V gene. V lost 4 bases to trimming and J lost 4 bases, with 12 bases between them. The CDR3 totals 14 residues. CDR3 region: CASSPMGYNQPQHF. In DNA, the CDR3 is TGTGCCAGCAGCCCGATGGGTTATAATCAGCCCCAGCATTTT.

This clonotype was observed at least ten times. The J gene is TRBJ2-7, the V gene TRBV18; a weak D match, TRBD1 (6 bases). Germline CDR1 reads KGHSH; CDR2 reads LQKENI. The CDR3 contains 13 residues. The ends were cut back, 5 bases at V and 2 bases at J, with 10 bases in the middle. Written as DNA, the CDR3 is TGTGCCAGCTCAGCAGGGACAACCTACGAGCAGTACTTC. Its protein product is CASSAGTTYEQYF.

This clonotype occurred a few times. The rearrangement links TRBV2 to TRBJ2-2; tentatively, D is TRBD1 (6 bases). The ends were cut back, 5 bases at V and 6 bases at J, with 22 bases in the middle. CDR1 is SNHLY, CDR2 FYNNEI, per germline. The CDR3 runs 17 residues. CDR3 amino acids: CASSQLWHREMAGELFF. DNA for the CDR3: TGTGCCAGCAGTCAACTCTGGCACAGGGAAATGGCCGGGGAGCTGTTTTTT. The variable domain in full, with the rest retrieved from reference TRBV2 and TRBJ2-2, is EPEVTQTPSHQVTQMGQEVILRCVPISNHLYFYWYRQILGQKVEFLVSFYNNEISEKSEIFDDQFSVERPDGSNFTLKIRSTKLEDSAMYFCASSQLWHREMAGELFFGEGSRLTVL.

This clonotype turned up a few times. The CDR3 DNA sequence: TGTGCCAGCAGCCCAGGACAGGGCGCCACTGAAGCTTTCTTT. It yields the protein CASSPGQGATEAFF. The V gene is TRBV28, the J gene TRBJ1-1; 8 bases agree with TRBD1. CDR1 and CDR2 (germline): MDHEN, SYDVKM. J gave up 4 bases and V 6 bases, and 7 bases lay outside the gene matches. CDR3 size: 14 residues.

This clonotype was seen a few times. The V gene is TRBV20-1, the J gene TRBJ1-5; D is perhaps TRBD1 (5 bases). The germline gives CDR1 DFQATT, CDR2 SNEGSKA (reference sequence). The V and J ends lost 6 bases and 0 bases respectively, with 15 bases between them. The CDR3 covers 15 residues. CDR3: CSAPDGGYSNQPQHF. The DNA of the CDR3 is TGCAGTGCCCCGGACGGGGGATATAGCAATCAGCCCCAGCATTTT.

This chain's CDR3 is CASTPSSNSPLHF. The CDR3 DNA reads as TGTGCCAGCACCCCTTCGTCGAATTCACCCCTCCACTTT. The rearrangement uses TRBV12-3 or TRBV12-4 and TRBJ1-6, with no clear D. The V gene lost 7 bases and the J gene lost 7 bases, with 11 bases spanning the gap. The CDR3 length is 13 residues.

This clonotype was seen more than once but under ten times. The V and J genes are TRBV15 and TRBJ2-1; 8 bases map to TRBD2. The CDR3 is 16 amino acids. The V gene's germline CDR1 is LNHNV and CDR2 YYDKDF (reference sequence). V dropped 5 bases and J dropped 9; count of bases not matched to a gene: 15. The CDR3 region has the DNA TGTGCCACCAGCGATCCCGGGACTAGAGTTGGGGGTGAGCAGTTCTTC. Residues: CATSDPGTRVGGEQFF.

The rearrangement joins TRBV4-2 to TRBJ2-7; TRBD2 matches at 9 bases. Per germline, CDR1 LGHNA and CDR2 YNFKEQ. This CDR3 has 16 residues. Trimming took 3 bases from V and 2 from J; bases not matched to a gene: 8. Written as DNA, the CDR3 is TGTGCCAGCAGCCAGCAAGCGGGGGGCCGGACCTACGAGCAGTACTTC. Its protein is CASSQQAGGRTYEQYF.